This TCR beta chain was documented in a study of cytomegalovirus exposure and HLA in healthy donors. This clone appeared a few times. CDR1 is SGHNT, CDR2 YYREEE, per germline (reference sequence). The CDR3 sequence is 15 residues long. Losses at the gene ends were 6 bases for V and 4 bases for J; bases not matched to a gene: 4. Primers included in the PCR were 60 Vbeta and 13 Jbeta primers. Clones were read by immunoSEQ multiplex PCR, and TCRdb kept only the in-frame ones, dropping some. The sample lists 120,000 or so clones, around 72% seen once, with roughly 9% in the top ten. The V and J genes are TRBV5-4 and TRBJ2-1; 13 nucleotides agree with TRBD2. This TCR derives from a woman in her fifties or sixties in good health and CMV-seropositive. Sequencing was done on a sample of PBMCs. CDR3 sequence: CASNPGLAGYNEQFF. The CDR3, as DNA: TGTGCCAGCAACCCGGGACTAGCGGGGTACAATGAGCAGTTCTTC.